Listed here is a single T cell receptor beta chain. TCRdb keeps only in-frame clones here, not all; method: immunoSEQ multiplex PCR. In the table there are tens of thousands of clones, more than 70% of which are singletons. The data derive from a study of T cell changes during pregnancy in multiple sclerosis. V was clipped by 0 bases and J by 7 bases, with 6 bases between them. CDR1 and CDR2 from the germline V gene are SEHNR and FQNEAQ (reference sequence). The CDR3 spans 12 residues. The source material was CD8+ T cells from peripheral blood mononuclear cells, sampled after pregnancy. The sequence came from a female donor in good health, enrolled as a control in a pregnancy study. The chain uses TRBV7-9 and TRBJ1-1, with D possibly matching TRBD1 (5 bases). Written as DNA, the CDR3 is TGTGCCAGCAGCTTAGCGGGGGGTGAAGCTTTCTTT. Its translation: CASSLAGGEAFF. The full variable domain, in which reference TRBV7-9 and TRBJ1-1 provide the parts outside the CDR3, is DTGVSQNPRHKITKRGQNVTFRCDPISEHNRLYWYRQTLGQGPEFLTYFQNEAQLEKSRLLSDRFSAERPKGSFSTLEIQRTEQGDSAMYLCASSLAGGEAFFGQGTRLTVV.